The 30 T cell receptor beta chains below come from one sample, sequenced in a study of cytomegalovirus exposure and HLA in healthy donors. The assay was immunoSEQ multiplex PCR, and TCRdb's table has in-frame clones only and misses some. The sample consists of approximately 71,000 clones, about 94% of them appearing once. What was sequenced was PBMCs. These receptors were collected from a woman in her late teens or twenties in good health and CMV-seronegative.

The chain links TRBV30 to TRBJ1-1; D call uncertain. The CDR3 is made up of 12 amino acids. Germline V gene lookup returns CDR1 GTSNPN and CDR2 SVGIG (reference sequence). The germline V and J ends were trimmed by 2 bases and 0 bases, with 4 bases remaining between them. The CDR3 here is CAWSPVNTEAFF. The DNA for the CDR3 is TGTGCCTGGAGTCCAGTGAACACTGAAGCTTTCTTT. The full variable domain, with the rest looked up from reference TRBV30 and TRBJ1-1, is SQTIHQWPATLVQPVGSPLSLECTVEGTSNPNLYWYRQAAGRGLQLLFYSVGIGQISSEVPQNLSASRPQDRQFILSSKKLLLSDSGFYLCAWSPVNTEAFFGQGTRLTVV.

The chain is built from TRBV7-9 and TRBJ2-3, with 7 bases aligning to TRBD1. The CDR3 is 18 amino acids. The trim removed 5 bases at V and 1 base at J, leaving 15 bases unmatched. The germline V gene has CDR1 SEHNR and CDR2 FQNEAQ (reference sequence). In DNA form, the CDR3 reads TGTGCCAGCAGCGAGAATTATTACAGGACAGGCCGCACAGATACGCAGTATTTT. It is translated as CASSENYYRTGRTDTQYF.

The chain is built from TRBV7-8 and TRBJ2-7, with 8 bases identical to TRBD1. With 2 bases clipped from V and 1 base from J, the junction kept 7 bases outside the gene matches. Germline-derived CDR1 and CDR2 are SGHVS and FQNEAQ. This CDR3 region has 16 residues. The CDR3 coding sequence is TGTGCCAGCAGCTTAAACAGACAGGGGCTATCCTACGAGCAGTACTTC. Translating it yields CASSLNRQGLSYEQYF.

The gene calls are TRBV9 and TRBJ2-1, with D possibly being TRBD2 (6 bases). V lost 0 bases, J lost 5 bases, and 9 bases lay in between. In germline, CDR1 is SGDLS, CDR2 YYNGEE. The CDR3 covers 14 residues. The CDR3, as DNA: TGTGCCAGCAGCGTAGCGGGAGACCACAATGAGCAGTTCTTC. It yields the protein CASSVAGDHNEQFF.

This clone was counted a single time. The rearrangement joins TRBV4-3 to TRBJ2-7, with D unclear. Per germline, CDR1 LGHNA and CDR2 YSLEER. This CDR3 has 13 residues. Trimming cost V 2 bases and J 0 bases, with 5 bases left between them. The CDR3 DNA reads as TGCGCCAGCAGCCAAACAGTCTCCTACGAGCAGTACTTC. Amino acids: CASSQTVSYEQYF.

This chain uses TRBV7-8 with TRBJ1-3; D perhaps matches TRBD1 (6 bases). The ends were cut back, 1 base at V and 2 bases at J, with 9 bases in the middle. Germline V gene data show CDR1 as SGHVS and CDR2 as FQNEAQ. This CDR3 has 15 amino acids. CDR3 bases: TGTGCCAGCAGCTTAGTGGCAGGGGCTGGAAACACCATATATTTT. Translated: CASSLVAGAGNTIYF.

The V call is TRBV10-3, the J call TRBJ2-3; tentatively, D is TRBD1 (5 bases). The CDR3 is made up of 13 amino acids. Germline CDR1 reads ENHRY; CDR2 reads SYGVKD. The V gene lost 6 bases and the J gene lost 2 bases, with 9 bases spanning the gap. CDR3 DNA sequence: TGTGCCATCAGGGGGCACAACACAGATACGCAGTATTTT. Protein: CAIRGHNTDTQYF.

This chain links TRBV28 with TRBJ1-1; D gene ambiguous. Deletions cut 2 bases from V and 6 bases from J, with 13 bases between. Germline lookup yields CDR1 MDHEN and CDR2 SYDVKM. This CDR3 region has 14 residues. This CDR3 reads CASSLAIGRPEAFF. The CDR3 bases are TGTGCCAGCAGTTTAGCAATTGGGAGGCCTGAAGCTTTCTTT.

CDR3 sequence: CASSPTGSGEKLFF. Written as DNA, the CDR3 is TGTGCCAGCAGCCCGACAGGGTCTGGAGAAAAACTGTTTTTT. The chain couples TRBV5-6 to TRBJ1-4; TRBD1 matches at 7 bases. The CDR3 runs 14 residues. Per germline, CDR1 SGHDT and CDR2 YYEEEE. V lost 4 bases to trimming and J lost 8 bases; unmatched junction nucleotides: 8.

Comment on this clone: At one end the junction does not follow the germline gene, possibly because of a read error. The chain combines TRBV10-2 with TRBJ2-2; 10 bases line up with TRBD1. There are 16 residues in the CDR3. The germline V gene encodes CDR1 WSHSY and CDR2 SAAADI. The CDR3 nucleotides read TGCGCCAGAAGTGCGGAAGGACAGGGGGGCACCGGGGAGCTGTTTTTT. As protein: CARSAEGQGGTGELFF.

The CDR3 DNA follows: TGTGCCAGCTCACCCCGACAGGGGGACTCACCCCTCCACTTT. It codes for CASSPRQGDSPLHF. The rearrangement joins TRBV18 to TRBJ1-6, with TRBD1 matching 9 bases. CDR1 is KGHSH, CDR2 LQKENI, per germline. This CDR3 contains 14 residues. V lost 3 bases, J lost 10 bases, and 4 bases stayed unmatched.

Only one count was recorded for this clone. The chain uses TRBV28 and TRBJ2-7, with a possible D match to TRBD2 (6 bases). Germline-derived CDR1 and CDR2 are MDHEN and SYDVKM. V was cut by 10 bases and J by 3 bases, with 19 bases left in between. CDR3 length equals 14 residues. The CDR3 loop reads CATKRGLAGYEQYF. In DNA, the CDR3 is TGTGCCACCAAGAGGGGACTGGCGGGCTACGAGCAGTACTTC.

The chain's CDR3 is CASRGQGNTEAFF. The CDR3 nucleotides are TGTGCCAGCAGGGGACAGGGAAACACTGAAGCTTTCTTT. The V and J genes are TRBV27 and TRBJ1-1, with 9 nucleotides matching TRBD1. This CDR3 comprises 13 residues. V lost 6 bases and J lost 2; bases outside the gene matches: 1. The V gene's germline CDR1 is MNHEY and CDR2 SMNVEV (reference sequence).

The J gene is TRBJ1-3, the V gene TRBV30, with 7 bases identical to TRBD1. With V trimmed by 2 bases and J by 0 bases, 10 bases remained unmatched. CDR3 length: 17 residues. From germline, CDR1 is GTSNPN and CDR2 SVGIG (reference sequence). CDR3 bases: TGTGCCTGGAGTCCTCCCCGAGGGGGCTTCTCTGGAAACACCATATATTTT. It specifies CAWSPPRGGFSGNTIYF. Drawing the rest from reference TRBV30 and TRBJ1-3, the complete variable domain is SQTIHQWPATLVQPVGSPLSLECTVEGTSNPNLYWYRQAAGRGLQLLFYSVGIGQISSEVPQNLSASRPQDRQFILSSKKLLLSDSGFYLCAWSPPRGGFSGNTIYFGEGSWLTVV.

V usage is TRBV28 and J usage is TRBJ1-5; no definite D call. Trimming cost V 3 bases and J 0 bases, with 9 bases left between them. CDR3 length: 15 residues. Germline V gives CDR1 MDHEN, CDR2 SYDVKM. This CDR3 reads CASSFGGDSNQPQHF. The CDR3 DNA sequence: TGTGCCAGCAGTTTCGGCGGCGATAGCAATCAGCCCCAGCATTTT.

This chain uses TRBV4-1 with TRBJ2-5, with TRBD1 identical over 7 bases. The CDR3 has 16 amino acids. The V and J ends lost 2 bases and 5 bases, in that order; junction bases with no gene match: 11. The V gene's germline CDR1 is MGHRA and CDR2 YSYEKL. The CDR3 sequence: CASSQRGPYSPETQYF. The CDR3 DNA follows: TGCGCCAGCAGCCAAAGGGGGCCTTACTCCCCCGAGACCCAGTACTTC.

The chain uses TRBV29-1 and TRBJ2-5; perhaps TRBD1 as D (5 bases). Looked up from germline, CDR1 is SQVTM and CDR2 is ANQGSEA. CDR3 size: 12 residues. V was pared by 6 bases and J by 9 bases, with 17 bases between. CDR3: CSVVTEFRSQYF. CDR3 bases: TGCAGCGTGGTGACAGAATTCCGGTCCCAGTACTTC.

The chain has TRBV29-1 and TRBJ1-2; TRBD1 might be the D (5 bases). Germline V CDR1 and CDR2: SQVTM, ANQGSEA. Trimming removed 4 bases from V and 4 bases from J, with 13 bases in between. The CDR3 covers 13 residues. The chain's CDR3 is CSVVGGVGYGYTF. The CDR3 coding sequence is TGCAGCGTTGTCGGGGGGGTTGGCTATGGCTACACCTTC. The whole variable domain, filled in from reference TRBV29-1 and TRBJ1-2, reads SAVISQKPSRDICQRGTSLTIQCQVDSQVTMMFWYRQQPGQSLTLIATANQGSEATYESGFVIDKFPISRPNLTFSTLTVSNMSPEDSSIYLCSVVGGVGYGYTFGSGTRLTVV.

The rearrangement joins TRBV7-3 to TRBJ2-2, with TRBD2 matching 12 bases. This CDR3 has 14 residues. V was clipped by 9 bases and J by 6 bases; unmatched bases: 5. The germline V gene has CDR1 SGHTA and CDR2 FQGTGA. The CDR3 protein is CASSLAGGPGELFF. In DNA, the CDR3 is TGTGCCAGTTCACTAGCGGGAGGTCCCGGGGAGCTGTTTTTT.

The V and J genes are TRBV27 and TRBJ2-2; possible D gene TRBD1, 5 bases. Germline V lookup: CDR1 MNHEY, CDR2 SMNVEV (reference sequence). This CDR3 region has 15 residues. Trimming cost V 2 bases and J 1 base, with 8 bases left between them. The CDR3: CASSLKGLNTGELFF. The CDR3 DNA is TGTGCCAGCAGTTTAAAGGGGTTGAACACCGGGGAGCTGTTTTTT.

This rearrangement joins TRBV25-1 to TRBJ2-3; D might be TRBD2 (5 bases). The germline gives CDR1 MGHDK, CDR2 SYGVNS. Trimming took 8 bases from V and 2 from J, leaving 20 bases between them. The CDR3 is made up of 16 amino acids. CDR3 in DNA: TGTGCCAGCCTAGGAGGAGGCACCGCAGTCACAGATACGCAGTATTTT. Translating it yields CASLGGGTAVTDTQYF.

The rearrangement joins TRBV13 to TRBJ1-1; D is unclear. This CDR3 comprises 16 residues. In germline, CDR1 is PRHDT, CDR2 FYEKMQ (reference sequence). V was cut by 0 bases and J by 0 bases, with 11 bases left in between. In DNA form, the CDR3 reads TGTGCCAGCAGCTTAGGGAGAGGTGAGGTGAACACTGAAGCTTTCTTT. Encoded protein: CASSLGRGEVNTEAFF.

The rearrangement joins TRBV7-7 to TRBJ2-2; D remains unclear. Germline CDR1 and CDR2: SSHAT and FNYEAQ (reference sequence). The CDR3 totals 13 residues. Trimming cost V 1 base and J 4 bases, with 4 bases left between them. The DNA of the CDR3 is TGTGCCAGCAGCTTAGTCTTCACCGGGGAGCTGTTTTTT. As protein: CASSLVFTGELFF.

V usage is TRBV5-1 and J usage is TRBJ1-6, with a weak D call TRBD1 (5 bases). The germline V and J ends were trimmed by 0 bases and 7 bases, with 8 bases remaining between them. The CDR3 has 14 residues. Germline V gene lookup returns CDR1 SGHRS and CDR2 YFSETQ. In DNA form, the CDR3 reads TGCGCCAGCAGCTTGGATTCAGGGAATTCACCCCTCCACTTT. Residues: CASSLDSGNSPLHF. The complete variable domain, with remaining parts taken from reference TRBV5-1 and TRBJ1-6, reads KAGVTQTPRYLIKTRGQQVTLSCSPISGHRSVSWYQQTPGQGLQFLFEYFSETQRNKGNFPGRFSGRQFSNSRSEMNVSTLELGDSALYLCASSLDSGNSPLHFGNGTRLTVT.

The genes are TRBV7-9 and TRBJ2-2; 11 bases line up with TRBD2. V gave up 2 bases and J gave up 6 bases; unmatched junction bases: 5. Germline lookup yields CDR1 SEHNR and CDR2 FQNEAQ (reference sequence). This CDR3 has 16 amino acids. The DNA of the CDR3 is TGTGCCAGCAGCTTATTAGCGGGAGGGCCCGCCGGGGAGCTGTTTTTT. Protein sequence: CASSLLAGGPAGELFF.

The CDR3 sequence is CASSLGDLFNYGYTF. CDR3 in DNA: TGTGCCAGCAGCTTAGGGGACTTGTTTAACTATGGCTACACCTTC. This rearrangement joins TRBV7-9 to TRBJ1-2, with D perhaps matching TRBD1 (5 bases). The CDR3 covers 15 residues. Per the germline V gene, CDR1 is SEHNR and CDR2 is FQNEAQ (reference sequence). Trimming took 1 base from V and 1 from J, leaving 10 bases between them.

The chain links TRBV6-5 to TRBJ2-7; 8 nucleotides align to TRBD2. V lost 8 bases and J lost 5; bases outside the gene matches: 11. The germline V gene has CDR1 MNHEY and CDR2 SVGAGI. The CDR3 consists of 14 residues. CDR3 coding DNA: TGTGCCAGCTCCGCGGCCGGGGGGGCCCACGAGCAGTACTTC. Amino acids: CASSAAGGAHEQYF.

The chain employs TRBV6-6 and TRBJ2-7; 9 nucleotides agree with TRBD1. V dropped 2 bases and J dropped 3; count of bases not matched to a gene: 5. The CDR3 has 15 amino acids. CDR1 MNHNY and CDR2 SVGAGI come from the germline V gene (reference sequence). CDR3 residues: CASSYEGQGGYEQYF. CDR3 DNA sequence: TGTGCCAGCAGTTACGAGGGACAGGGCGGCTACGAGCAGTACTTC.

The J gene is TRBJ1-4, the V gene TRBV27; D remains unclear. The CDR3 covers 13 residues. The V end was cut by 1 base, the J end by 6 bases, with 6 bases between. From germline, CDR1 is MNHEY and CDR2 SMNVEV (reference sequence). CDR3: CASSLFTDEKLFF. The DNA for the CDR3 is TGTGCCAGCAGTTTATTTACAGATGAAAAACTGTTTTTT.

This clone was seen only once. The chain recombines TRBV30 with TRBJ2-7, with TRBD1 matching 7 bases. The CDR3 totals 13 residues. Per germline, CDR1 GTSNPN and CDR2 SVGIG (reference sequence). Trimming cost V 1 base and J 3 bases; bases outside gene matches: 3. The CDR3 coding sequence is TGTGCCTGGAGTGGAACAGGGGACTACGAGCAGTACTTC. Translation: CAWSGTGDYEQYF.